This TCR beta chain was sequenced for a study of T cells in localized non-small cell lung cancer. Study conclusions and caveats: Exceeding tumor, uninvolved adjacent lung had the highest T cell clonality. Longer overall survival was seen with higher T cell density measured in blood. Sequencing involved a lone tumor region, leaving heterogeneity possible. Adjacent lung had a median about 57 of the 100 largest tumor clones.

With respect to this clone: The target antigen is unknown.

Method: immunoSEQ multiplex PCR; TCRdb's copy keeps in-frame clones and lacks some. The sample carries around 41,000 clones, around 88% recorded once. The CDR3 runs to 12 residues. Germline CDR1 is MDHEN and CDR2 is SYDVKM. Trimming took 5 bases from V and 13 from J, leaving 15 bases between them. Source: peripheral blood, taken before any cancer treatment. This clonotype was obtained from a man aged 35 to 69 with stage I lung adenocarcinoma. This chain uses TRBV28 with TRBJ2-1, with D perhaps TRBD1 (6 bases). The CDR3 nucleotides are TGTGCCAGCAGTCTCAGGGACATAAGACAGTTCTTC. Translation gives CASSLRDIRQFF.